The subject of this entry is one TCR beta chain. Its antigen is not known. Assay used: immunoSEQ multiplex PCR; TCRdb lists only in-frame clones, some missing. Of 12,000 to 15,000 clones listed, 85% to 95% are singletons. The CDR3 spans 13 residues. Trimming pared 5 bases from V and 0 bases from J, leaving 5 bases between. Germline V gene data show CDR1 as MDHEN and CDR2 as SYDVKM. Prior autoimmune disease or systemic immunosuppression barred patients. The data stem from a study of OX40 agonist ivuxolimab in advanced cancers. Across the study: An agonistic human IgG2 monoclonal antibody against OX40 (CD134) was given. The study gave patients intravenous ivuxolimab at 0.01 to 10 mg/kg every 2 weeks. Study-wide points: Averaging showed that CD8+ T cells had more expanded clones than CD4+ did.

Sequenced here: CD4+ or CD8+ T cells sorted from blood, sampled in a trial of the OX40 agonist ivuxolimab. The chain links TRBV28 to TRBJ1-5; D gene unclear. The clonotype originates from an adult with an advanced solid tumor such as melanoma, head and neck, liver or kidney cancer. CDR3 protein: CASSVYSNQPQHF. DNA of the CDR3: TGTGCCAGCAGTGTCTATAGCAATCAGCCCCAGCATTTT.